This T cell receptor (beta chain) was captured in a study of blood T cell repertoires in COVID-19. Study details: Samples of COVID-19 (acute and convalescent) were obtained from the United States, Italy and Spain. PBMCs, B-cell-depleted T cells, or T cells were the source of the cDNA or gDNA that made up the material.

The CDR3 has 14 amino acids. V shed 6 bases, J shed 9 bases, and the junction held 4 bases outside the gene matches. CDR1 is MDHEN, CDR2 SYDVKM, per germline. This table comes from immunoSEQ multiplex PCR, and its TCRdb copy is limited to in-frame clones, with some not included. This sample carries approximately 160,000 clones, around three quarters of them seen once, and the ten largest clones take approximately 8%. The TCR originated in a man aged 60-69 years with acute or convalescent COVID-19. The specimen sequenced was peripheral blood. The chain uses TRBV28 and TRBJ2-1; TRBD2 aligns across 14 bases. CDR3 region: CASRTSGGAGEQFF. The CDR3 DNA follows: TGTGCCAGCAGGACTAGCGGGGGGGCGGGTGAGCAGTTCTTC.